These 15 T cell receptor beta chains came from one sample sequenced in a study of cytomegalovirus exposure and HLA in healthy donors (TCRdb year 2017). The library was made by the immunoSEQ multiplex PCR assay. The immuneACCESS repertoire file appears here via TCRdb, limited to in-frame rearrangements. These files lack a portion of the clones; in checked studies, under half of the deficit traces to unresolved V genes, and the cause of the others is not known. In this sample the table shows roughly 300,000 clones, roughly 85% of which occur a single time. The ten largest make up about 0.8% of the sample. What was sequenced was PBMCs. These receptors all stem from a woman between 18 and 29 years old in good health and CMV-seronegative.

The chain employs TRBV18 and TRBJ2-5; TRBD1 agrees at 7 bases. The CDR3 totals 14 residues. Germline V gene lookup returns CDR1 KGHSH and CDR2 LQKENI. Trimming at V came to 6 bases and at J to 5 bases, leaving 9 bases not matched to a gene. Here the CDR3 DNA reads TGTGCCAGCTCTCGAAACAGGGGCCCGGAGACCCAGTACTTC. Translating it yields CASSRNRGPETQYF.

For this clone: Other DNA variants within this sample encode the same CDR3. The rearrangement links TRBV2 to TRBJ1-4; TRBD1 matches at 7 bases. Germline CDR1 and CDR2: SNHLY and FYNNEI. The CDR3 spans 12 residues. V was pared by 4 bases and J by 8 bases, with 1 base of the junction left unmatched. The CDR3 nucleotides read TGTGCCAGCAGTGGGGACAGCGAAAAACTGTTTTTT. Its translation: CASSGDSEKLFF.

The V and J genes are TRBV7-2 and TRBJ2-1; 8 bases match TRBD1. The CDR3 totals 15 residues. Per the germline V gene, CDR1 is SGHTA and CDR2 is FQGNSA. The V segment lost 5 bases and the J segment 2 bases; nucleotides outside the gene matches: 5. CDR3 amino acids: CASSPQTGAYNEQFF. In DNA form, the CDR3 reads TGTGCCAGCAGCCCCCAGACAGGGGCCTACAATGAGCAGTTCTTC.

The chain is built from TRBV7-9 and TRBJ2-7; 8 nucleotides align to TRBD2. V shed 0 bases, J shed 2 bases, and the junction held 3 bases outside the gene matches. Germline V gene sequence: CDR1 SEHNR, CDR2 FQNEAQ (reference sequence). CDR3 length: 15 amino acids. This CDR3 reads CASSLASGGPYEQYF. The CDR3 nucleotides read TGTGCCAGCAGCTTAGCCAGCGGGGGTCCCTACGAGCAGTACTTC.

The V and J genes are TRBV6-1 and TRBJ1-2; D might be TRBD1 (5 bases). Trimming cost V 6 bases and J 5 bases, with 13 bases left between them. This CDR3 comprises 13 residues. Germline V gives CDR1 MNHNS, CDR2 SASEGT. The CDR3 coding sequence is TGTGCCAGCAGCGCAGGGATCGAGTATGGCTACACCTTC. Encoded protein: CASSAGIEYGYTF.

The gene calls are TRBV13 and TRBJ1-1, with unresolved D. The germline V gene encodes CDR1 PRHDT and CDR2 FYEKMQ (reference sequence). Trimming cost V 0 bases and J 5 bases, with 7 bases left between them. This CDR3 region has 13 residues. CDR3 protein: CASSLGQETEAFF. CDR3 nucleotides: TGTGCCAGCAGCTTAGGCCAGGAAACTGAAGCTTTCTTT.

The V call is TRBV28, the J call TRBJ1-1; D unresolved. Trimming cost V 1 base and J 11 bases, with 11 bases left between them. The CDR3 covers 12 residues. Looked up from germline, CDR1 is MDHEN and CDR2 is SYDVKM. In DNA form, the CDR3 reads TGTGCCAGCAGTTTATCAGGATACCGGGCTTTCTTT. Amino acid sequence: CASSLSGYRAFF.

In this sample, this clone turned up once. The chain combines TRBV4-3 with TRBJ2-7; 7 bases line up with TRBD2. With 1 base clipped from V and 2 bases from J, the junction kept 2 bases outside the gene matches. The CDR3 is 14 amino acids. The germline gives CDR1 LGHNA, CDR2 YSLEER. The CDR3 region has the DNA TGCGCCAGCAGCCAAGCTAGCGGACCCTACGAGCAGTACTTC. It is translated as CASSQASGPYEQYF.

The chain couples TRBV9 to TRBJ2-7; maybe TRBD1 (6 bases). V was shortened by 3 bases and J by 7 bases, with 17 bases between the two germline ends. Germline CDR1 reads SGDLS; CDR2 reads YYNGEE. The CDR3 runs 14 residues. In DNA, the CDR3 is TGTGCCAGCAGCGCCAAGGGACAACCTCTTGAGCAGTACTTC. It yields the protein CASSAKGQPLEQYF.

This chain connects TRBV28 to TRBJ2-3, with 11 positions matching TRBD1. Germline values: CDR1 MDHEN, CDR2 SYDVKM. Trimming took 2 bases from V and 5 from J; bases not matched to a gene: 6. The CDR3 has 16 amino acids. This CDR3 reads CASSLPPGTGGDTQYF. As DNA, the CDR3 is TGTGCCAGCAGTTTACCCCCCGGGACAGGGGGAGATACGCAGTATTTT.

The chain employs TRBV10-3 and TRBJ2-7; 11 bases line up with TRBD2. This CDR3 is built from 15 residues. Losses at the gene ends were 6 bases for V and 0 bases for J; bases not matched to a gene: 4. Germline-derived CDR1 and CDR2 are ENHRY and SYGVKD. The CDR3: CAIRSGLADSYEQYF. The CDR3 DNA reads as TGTGCCATCAGGTCGGGACTAGCGGACTCCTACGAGCAGTACTTC.

J is TRBJ1-1 and V is TRBV9; D is possibly TRBD1 (5 bases). V lost 0 bases and J lost 3, with 15 bases in between. CDR1 SGDLS and CDR2 YYNGEE come from the germline V gene. The CDR3 spans 16 residues. In DNA, the CDR3 is TGTGCCAGCAGCGTAGGCCCGACGGGGGGGGACACTGAAGCTTTCTTT. Translating gives CASSVGPTGGDTEAFF.

The table lists this clone with a count of one. The chain couples TRBV2 to TRBJ2-3; 8 bases line up with TRBD2. The V and J ends lost 4 bases and 1 base, in that order; junction bases with no gene match: 7. Germline V CDR1 and CDR2: SNHLY, FYNNEI. The CDR3 runs to 16 residues. The CDR3 DNA reads as TGTGCCAGCAGTGGCTTAGCGGGGATCGGCACAGATACGCAGTATTTT. This sequence encodes CASSGLAGIGTDTQYF.

In its sample, this clone was seen once. V and J are TRBV7-2 and TRBJ1-1; D may be TRBD1 (5 bases). This CDR3 is 13 amino acids long. Germline V CDR1 and CDR2: SGHTA, FQGNSA. Trimming took 1 base from V and 7 from J, leaving 10 bases between them. CDR3 region: CASSLVGELEAFF. Here the CDR3 DNA reads TGTGCCAGCAGCTTAGTAGGGGAACTTGAAGCTTTCTTT.

This clone has just a few counts. The V and J genes are TRBV20-1 and TRBJ2-7; D is unresolved. Germline V CDR1 and CDR2: DFQATT, SNEGSKA (reference sequence). There are 11 residues in the CDR3. Deletions cut 6 bases from V and 2 bases from J, with 8 bases between. CDR3 nucleotide sequence: TGCAGTGCCCCCGTCCCCTACGAGCAGTACTTC. It is translated as CSAPVPYEQYF.